These 11 T cell receptor beta chains share one sample of origin, sequenced in a study of blood T cells in healthy people across ages. PCR was performed a second time for about 7 to 11 cycles using a sample-barcoded 5' primer and a J-beta primer mix. A single record per CDR3 protein comes from TCRdb applying MiXCR to the 5' RACE reads. This table has 500,000 to 600,000 distinct CDR3 sequences, about 25% appearing once. The sequencing input was blood. The receptors come from a woman in her 70s in good health.

This clonotype was counted once. V gene TRBV9 combines with J gene TRBJ2-5, with D perhaps matching TRBD2 (7 bases). The DNA end is more similar to TRBJ2-1, so the J call may be wrong. Per germline, CDR1 SGDLS and CDR2 YYNGEE. This CDR3 region has 14 residues. CDR3 sequence: CASSVGGGPSEQFF. In DNA form, the CDR3 reads TGTGCCAGCAGCGTAGGGGGGGGGCCTAGTGAGCAGTTCTTC.

This clonotype has ten or more counts. The CDR3 loop reads CSVGGDGYTF. The CDR3 region has the DNA TGCAGCGTTGGGGGAGATGGCTACACCTTC. The chain uses TRBV29-1 and TRBJ1-2; D unclear. CDR3 size: 10 residues. Germline V gene sequence: CDR1 SQVTM, CDR2 ANQGSEA. Trimming left V 4 bases short and J 6 bases short, with 6 bases between. The complete variable domain, with remaining parts taken from reference TRBV29-1 and TRBJ1-2, reads SAVISQKPSRDICQRGTSLTIQCQVDSQVTMMFWYRQQPGQSLTLIATANQGSEATYESGFVIDKFPISRPNLTFSTLTVSNMSPEDSSIYLCSVGGDGYTFGSGTRLTVV.

This clonotype came up a few times. The chain uses TRBV6-4 and TRBJ2-1; 7 bases agree with TRBD2. Looked up from germline, CDR1 is MRHNA and CDR2 is SNTAGT. The CDR3 contains 17 residues. Trimming cost V 3 bases and J 0 bases; bases outside gene matches: 8. CDR3 nucleotide sequence: TGTGCCAGCAGTGATTACCCCAGGGAGGGCTCCTACAATGAGCAGTTCTTC. Translation gives CASSDYPREGSYNEQFF.

The chain has TRBV20-1 and TRBJ2-5, with 7 bases identical to TRBD1. V lost 5 bases and J lost 5; bases outside the gene matches: 5. Germline-derived CDR1 and CDR2 are DFQATT and SNEGSKA (reference sequence). This CDR3 spans 12 amino acids. The CDR3 protein is CSAYRGDETQYF. The CDR3 DNA follows: TGCAGTGCTTACAGGGGCGATGAGACCCAGTACTTC.

The chain recombines TRBV5-1 with TRBJ1-3; D is possibly TRBD1 (6 bases). The V and J ends lost 4 bases and 5 bases respectively, with 10 bases between them. The CDR3 loop spans 13 amino acids. Germline CDR1 is SGHRS and CDR2 is YFSETQ. CDR3 loop: CASSPDSRNTIYF. The CDR3 bases are TGCGCCAGCAGCCCGGACAGCAGAAACACCATATATTTT.

This clonotype was seen repeatedly, ten times or more. The rearrangement links TRBV12-3 or TRBV12-4 to TRBJ2-5, with D perhaps being TRBD1 or TRBD2 (6 bases each). The CDR3 extends over 14 amino acids. Deletions cut 7 bases from V and 2 bases from J, with 14 bases between. CDR3 loop: CASTLSGAQETQYF. DNA of the CDR3: TGTGCCAGCACCCTCTCGGGGGCACAAGAGACCCAGTACTTC.

V and J are TRBV6-6 and TRBJ1-2, with 8 bases aligning to TRBD1. Per germline, CDR1 MNHNY and CDR2 SVGAGI (reference sequence). This CDR3 has 14 amino acids. The V and J ends lost 10 bases and 8 bases, in that order; junction bases with no gene match: 15. CDR3 sequence (DNA): TGTGCCACGGGAGGACAGGGATCGCCGCGGGGCTACACCTTC. Translating it yields CATGGQGSPRGYTF.

This clonotype was found a few times. This chain links TRBV4-3 with TRBJ2-2; D remains ambiguous. Germline V CDR1 and CDR2: LGHNA, YSLEER. V was cut by 0 bases and J by 0 bases, with 8 bases left in between. The CDR3 runs 16 residues. The CDR3 region has the DNA TGCGCCAGCAGCCAAGATGCGTTCGCGAACACCGGGGAGCTGTTTTTT. It is translated as CASSQDAFANTGELFF.

This clonotype was observed a handful of times. V is TRBV5-1 and J is TRBJ1-1; D gene uncertain. V gave up 5 bases and J gave up 1 base, with 12 bases separating them. Germline V lookup: CDR1 SGHRS, CDR2 YFSETQ. CDR3 length: 14 amino acids. The CDR3 DNA follows: TGCGCCAGCAGTTATTATCAAGCGAACACTGAAGCTTTCTTT. Amino acids: CASSYYQANTEAFF.

This clonotype was recorded a few times. The V call is TRBV5-1, the J call TRBJ2-3; D call uncertain. Trimming removed 6 bases at V and 4 bases at J, with 12 bases between. The germline V gene encodes CDR1 SGHRS and CDR2 YFSETQ. The CDR3 extends over 13 amino acids. DNA for the CDR3: TGCGCCAGCAAGGTCGATTGGGCAGATACGCAGTATTTT. As protein: CASKVDWADTQYF.

This clonotype was recorded once. V and J are TRBV29-1 and TRBJ2-5; weak D call: TRBD1 (6 bases). There are 12 residues in the CDR3. V lost 7 bases to trimming and J lost 5 bases, with 14 bases between them. Per the germline V gene, CDR1 is SQVTM and CDR2 is ANQGSEA. In DNA form, the CDR3 reads TGCAGCGCAGGGGTTTCTTCGGAGACCCAGTACTTC. It encodes CSAGVSSETQYF.